A single sample gave rise to the 18 T cell receptor beta chains below, sequenced in a study of shared clonotypes between healthy human individuals (TCRdb year 2020). Library generation was performed with the immunoSEQ multiplex PCR assay. Drawn from immuneACCESS, this table holds only the in-frame rearrangements with V and J called that TCRdb kept. Clones are partly lost; checked studies trace under half to an unresolved V gene and leave the rest unexplained. The sample table records 110,000 or so clones; around two thirds of these occur just once. The leading ten clones occupy 20% to 25% of the sample. Sequencing used memory CD8+ T cells sorted from blood. This specimen's cell subset or site label, interpreted: CD45RO+ cells pooled with CCR7-negative TemRA cells. The source is a woman aged 25 to 39 in good health.

The chain is built from TRBV19 and TRBJ1-5; TRBD1 is a possible D gene (5 bases). Germline CDR1 and CDR2: LNHDA and SQIVND (reference sequence). V was pared by 5 bases and J by 3 bases, with 17 bases between. This CDR3 region has 16 residues. The CDR3 coding sequence is TGTGCCAGTAGTCCTCGAGGGACGGGGATCAATCAGCCCCAGCATTTT. Amino acids: CASSPRGTGINQPQHF.

This clone was observed a handful of times. This chain uses TRBV6-1 with TRBJ1-4; D gene ambiguous. Germline V lookup: CDR1 MNHNS, CDR2 SASEGT. The CDR3 loop spans 15 amino acids. V gave up 2 bases and J gave up 2 bases, with 9 bases separating them. In DNA, the CDR3 is TGTGCCAGCAGTGAATTGGGAGGCACTAATGAAAAACTGTTTTTT. It codes for CASSELGGTNEKLFF.

The rearrangement joins TRBV6-6 to TRBJ2-7, with 9 bases identical to TRBD2. V was pared by 6 bases and J by 2 bases, with 11 bases of the junction left unmatched. Germline V CDR1 and CDR2: MNHNY, SVGAGI (reference sequence). This CDR3 is 16 amino acids long. CDR3 sequence: CASSTTLAGGAYEQYF. The CDR3 nucleotides read TGTGCCAGCAGCACCACACTTGCGGGAGGGGCCTACGAGCAGTACTTC.

There are a few counts of this clone. V is TRBV14 and J is TRBJ2-7; no firm D call. Between the trimmed V and J ends, which lost 2 bases and 2 bases, there was a span of 7 bases. Germline V CDR1 and CDR2: SGHDN, FVKESK. CDR3 size: 13 residues. The CDR3 DNA reads TGTGCCAGCAGCCAAAACGGACCCTACGAGCAGTACTTC. It codes for CASSQNGPYEQYF.

In nucleotides, the CDR3 is TGTGCCAGCAGTTCTAGCGGTTACGAGCAGTACTTC. Its translation: CASSSSGYEQYF. The rearrangement links TRBV6-5 to TRBJ2-7, with 7 bases lining up with TRBD2. V dropped 4 bases and J dropped 4; count of bases not matched to a gene: 1. CDR3 size: 12 residues. Germline loops: CDR1 MNHEY, CDR2 SVGAGI.

The chain joins TRBV19 to TRBJ2-7, with 9 bases matching TRBD2. Germline CDR1 and CDR2: LNHDA and SQIVND (reference sequence). The CDR3 consists of 15 residues. J gave up 4 bases and V 2 bases, and 6 bases lay outside the gene matches. The CDR3 coding sequence is TGTGCCAGTAGTATACTGTGGACTAGCGAGTACGAGCAGTACTTC. Protein product: CASSILWTSEYEQYF.

The V and J genes are TRBV4-2 and TRBJ2-5; 8 bases match TRBD2. The CDR3 loop spans 15 amino acids. V was pared by 1 base and J by 2 bases, with 3 bases of the junction left unmatched. Looked up from germline, CDR1 is LGHNA and CDR2 is YNFKEQ. The CDR3 nucleotides are TGTGCCAGCAGCCAAGTAACGGGAGGGCAAGAGACCCAGTACTTC. This gives the protein CASSQVTGGQETQYF.

The chain has TRBV7-9 and TRBJ2-3; 11 bases align to TRBD2. The CDR3 is 19 residues long. The V gene end was trimmed by 1 base and the J gene end by 4 bases; junction bases not matched to a gene: 13. Germline V gene sequence: CDR1 SEHNR, CDR2 FQNEAQ (reference sequence). CDR3: CASSLVNIIFSGRADTQYF. CDR3 coding DNA: TGTGCCAGCAGCTTAGTCAATATCATCTTTAGCGGGAGGGCAGATACGCAGTATTTT.

The CDR3 loop reads CASSLGGGRGSYEQYF. CDR3 nucleotide sequence: TGTGCCAGCAGCTTGGGGGGCGGGAGAGGGTCCTACGAGCAGTACTTC. The chain combines TRBV5-6 with TRBJ2-7, with TRBD2 matching over 7 bases. CDR1 SGHDT and CDR2 YYEEEE come from the germline V gene. J was trimmed by 1 base and V by 0 bases; bases with no gene match: 7. The CDR3 spans 16 residues. The whole variable domain, filled in from reference TRBV5-6 and TRBJ2-7, reads DAGVTQSPTHLIKTRGQQVTLRCSPKSGHDTVSWYQQALGQGPQFIFQYYEEEERQRGNFPDRFSGHQFPNYSSELNVNALLLGDSALYLCASSLGGGRGSYEQYFGPGTRLTVT.

The DNA for the CDR3 is TGTGCCAGCAGCTTAGCGATTATAGGGGGGAGGAACACTGAAGCTTTCTTT. Translating gives CASSLAIIGGRNTEAFF. This chain uses TRBV7-8 with TRBJ1-1; D perhaps matches TRBD1 (6 bases). Deletions cut 0 bases from V and 1 base from J, with 15 bases between. This CDR3 is built from 17 residues. Germline-derived CDR1 and CDR2 are SGHVS and FQNEAQ.

This chain connects TRBV13 to TRBJ1-2; no definite D call. CDR3 size: 11 residues. CDR1 PRHDT and CDR2 FYEKMQ come from the germline V gene (reference sequence). V was cut by 5 bases and J by 8 bases, with 9 bases left in between. The CDR3 sequence is CASSLDGGYTF. The DNA of the CDR3 is TGTGCCAGCAGCCTAGACGGAGGCTACACCTTC.

The rearrangement links TRBV19 to TRBJ2-7, with D perhaps TRBD1 or TRBD2 (7 bases each). This CDR3 has 13 amino acids. Germline-derived CDR1 and CDR2 are LNHDA and SQIVND (reference sequence). V gave up 5 bases and J gave up 4 bases, with 12 bases separating them. The CDR3 DNA sequence: TGTGCCAGTAGTTCCAGGGGGGGTTACGAGCAGTACTTC. The encoded protein is CASSSRGGYEQYF.

The chain is built from TRBV7-9 and TRBJ2-7, with 10 bases that match TRBD2. The CDR3 is 17 residues long. V shed 4 bases, J shed 2 bases, and the junction held 11 bases outside the gene matches. Germline CDR1 reads SEHNR; CDR2 reads FQNEAQ (reference sequence). The CDR3 sequence: CASSSLTTSGNPYEQYF. CDR3 coding DNA: TGTGCCAGCAGCTCCTTGACTACTAGCGGGAACCCCTACGAGCAGTACTTC.

This clone was observed a few times. The chain recombines TRBV6-4 with TRBJ2-1; D perhaps matches TRBD1 (5 bases). The germline CDR1 and CDR2 sequences are MRHNA and SNTAGT. This CDR3 is built from 15 residues. V was cut by 1 base and J by 0 bases, with 7 bases left in between. The CDR3 region has the DNA TGTGCCAGCAGTGACTTGGACAACTCCTACAATGAGCAGTTCTTC. Translated: CASSDLDNSYNEQFF.

To note about this clone: This sample also contains other DNA sequences that code for the same CDR3. This chain links TRBV11-2 with TRBJ2-7, with a weak D call TRBD1 (6 bases). The CDR3 loop spans 13 amino acids. Germline CDR1 and CDR2: SGHAT and FQNNGV. Trimming took 3 bases from V and 3 from J, leaving 9 bases between them. The CDR3 here is CASSFSGDYEQYF. The DNA of the CDR3 is TGTGCCAGCAGCTTCTCAGGGGACTACGAGCAGTACTTC.

This clone has more than one count but fewer than ten. The rearrangement uses TRBV30 and TRBJ2-7, with D unresolved. The CDR3 spans 11 residues. Between the trimmed V and J ends, which lost 5 bases and 4 bases, there was a span of 9 bases. Germline V gives CDR1 GTSNPN, CDR2 SVGIG (reference sequence). Here the CDR3 DNA reads TGTGCCTGGTCCCCTCAGTACGAGCAGTACTTC. Translated: CAWSPQYEQYF. The full variable domain, in which reference TRBV30 and TRBJ2-7 provide the parts outside the CDR3, is SQTIHQWPATLVQPVGSPLSLECTVEGTSNPNLYWYRQAAGRGLQLLFYSVGIGQISSEVPQNLSASRPQDRQFILSSKKLLLSDSGFYLCAWSPQYEQYFGPGTRLTVT.

This clone was counted only a few times. The gene calls are TRBV25-1 and TRBJ2-7, with a tentative D call TRBD2 (6 bases). Looked up from germline, CDR1 is MGHDK and CDR2 is SYGVNS. V shed 4 bases and J shed 0 bases, with 16 bases lying between them. The CDR3 has 16 residues. DNA for the CDR3: TGTGCCAGCAGTGTAGGGGTCGGGAGAGACTCCTACGAGCAGTACTTC. Protein sequence: CASSVGVGRDSYEQYF.

As DNA, the CDR3 is TGTGCCAGCCACCTCAGGGGGGGGATCTATGGCTACACCTTC. It is translated as CASHLRGGIYGYTF. V gene TRBV28 combines with J gene TRBJ1-2; 7 bases match TRBD1. The CDR3 loop spans 14 amino acids. Germline V gene sequence: CDR1 MDHEN, CDR2 SYDVKM. Germline trimming cut 8 bases from V and 4 bases from J; bases unmatched to any gene: 10.